Described below is a single TCR beta chain sequence and its context. What it binds is unknown. Trimming cost V 4 bases and J 5 bases; bases outside gene matches: 7. This CDR3 is built from 15 residues. CDR1 is SGDLS, CDR2 YYNGEE, per germline. The sample belongs to a study of identical twins. Study observations and caveats: With monozygotic twins, out-of-frame TCR alpha sharing exceeded what models estimated. Donors were not followed over many years; analysis was cross-sectional. Memory repertoires showed no such pattern, whereas abundant cord blood beta clonotypes carried fewer insertions.

MiXCR, run by TCRdb on the 5' RACE reads, gives a single entry per CDR3 protein. This table holds 430,000 or so distinct CDR3 sequences, approximately 24% found once. These data were likewise used in another study, on T cells expressing NK-cell markers. Per that study: In a handful of donors, dominant NKG2C+ clonotypes were roughly 1.0-8% of CD8+ T cells.

The rearrangement uses TRBV9 and TRBJ2-1; 9 bases agree with TRBD2. This clonotype was sampled from a woman in her late teens or twenties in good health. The sample consisted of CD4+ T cells sorted from blood. CDR3 loop: CASSISGSGNNEQFF. The CDR3 nucleotides read TGTGCCAGCAGCATTAGCGGGAGTGGGAACAATGAGCAGTTCTTC.